This paragraph covers one TCR beta chain sequence. These data belong to a study of shared clonotypes between healthy human individuals. Assay: immunoSEQ multiplex PCR; the TCRdb copy retains only in-frame clones and omits some. This table has around 2.5 million clones, approximately 94% appearing once. Trimming took 3 bases from V and 6 from J, leaving 15 bases between them. The CDR3 is 14 amino acids. Germline CDR1 reads LNHDA; CDR2 reads SQIVND (reference sequence). The clonotype was recovered from a man aged 18 to 29 in good health. Some clones in this sample may be carry-over from other donors' samples. The sample comprised naive CD4+ T cells from PBMCs. Described subset: CD45RA+ positively selected. J is TRBJ2-7 and V is TRBV19; D may be TRBD2 (5 bases). In DNA, the CDR3 is TGTGCCAGTAGTATTCAAACTAGGATGGGCGAGCAGTACTTC. It yields the protein CASSIQTRMGEQYF.